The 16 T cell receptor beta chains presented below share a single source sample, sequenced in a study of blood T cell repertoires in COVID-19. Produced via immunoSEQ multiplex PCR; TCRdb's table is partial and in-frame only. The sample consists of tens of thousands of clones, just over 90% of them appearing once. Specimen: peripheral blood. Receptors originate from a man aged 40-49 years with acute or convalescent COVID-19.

Here the CDR3 reads CASSSHQPQHF. DNA of the CDR3: TGTGCCAGCAGCTCTCATCAGCCCCAGCATTTT. The J gene is TRBJ1-5, the V gene TRBV21-1. TRBV21-1 is recorded as a pseudogene. The CDR3 sequence is 11 residues long.

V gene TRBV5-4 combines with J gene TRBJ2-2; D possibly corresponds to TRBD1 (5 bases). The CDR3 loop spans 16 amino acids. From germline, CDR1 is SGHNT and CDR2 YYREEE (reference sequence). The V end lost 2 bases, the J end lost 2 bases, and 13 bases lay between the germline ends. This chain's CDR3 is CASSFGATINTGELFF. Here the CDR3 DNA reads TGTGCCAGCAGCTTTGGGGCGACGATAAACACCGGGGAGCTGTTTTTT.

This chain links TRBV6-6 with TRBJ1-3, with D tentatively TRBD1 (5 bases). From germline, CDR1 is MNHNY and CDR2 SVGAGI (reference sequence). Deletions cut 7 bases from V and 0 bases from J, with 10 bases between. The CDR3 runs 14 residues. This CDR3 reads CASTPGNSGNTIYF. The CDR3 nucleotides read TGTGCCAGCACCCCAGGGAACTCTGGAAACACCATATATTTT.

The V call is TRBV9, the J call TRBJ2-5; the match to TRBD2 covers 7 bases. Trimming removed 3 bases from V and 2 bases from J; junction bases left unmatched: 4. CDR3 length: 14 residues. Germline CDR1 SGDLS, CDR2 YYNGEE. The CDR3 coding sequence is TGTGCCAGCAGCGGGGGACTAAAGCAAGAGACCCAGTACTTC. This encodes CASSGGLKQETQYF.

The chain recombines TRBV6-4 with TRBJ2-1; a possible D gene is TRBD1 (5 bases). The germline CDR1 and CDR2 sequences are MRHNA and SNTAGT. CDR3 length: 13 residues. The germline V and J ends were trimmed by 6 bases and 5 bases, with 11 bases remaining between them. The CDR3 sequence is CASSREINNEQFF. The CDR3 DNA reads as TGTGCCAGCAGCAGGGAAATCAACAATGAGCAGTTCTTC.

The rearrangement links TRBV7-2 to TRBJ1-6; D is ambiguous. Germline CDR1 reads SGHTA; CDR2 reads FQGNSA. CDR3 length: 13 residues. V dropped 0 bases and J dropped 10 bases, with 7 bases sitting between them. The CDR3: CASSLAPESPLHF. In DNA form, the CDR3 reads TGTGCCAGCAGCTTAGCGCCAGAATCACCCCTCCACTTT.

The CDR3 loop reads CASSRESFATNEKLFF. As DNA, the CDR3 is TGCGCCAGCAGCCGAGAGAGCTTTGCAACTAATGAAAAACTGTTTTTT. The chain is built from TRBV4-3 and TRBJ1-4; D gene ambiguous. Germline lookup yields CDR1 LGHNA and CDR2 YSLEER. The CDR3 loop spans 16 amino acids. V lost 4 bases and J lost 0, with 12 bases in between.

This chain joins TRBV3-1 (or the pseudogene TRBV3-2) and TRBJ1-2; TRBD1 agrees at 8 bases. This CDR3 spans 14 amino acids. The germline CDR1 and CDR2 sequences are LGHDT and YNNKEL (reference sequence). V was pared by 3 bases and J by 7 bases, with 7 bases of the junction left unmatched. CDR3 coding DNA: TGTGCCAGCAGCCAGGGGACAGGTCTGCGTGGCTACACCTTC. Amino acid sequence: CASSQGTGLRGYTF.

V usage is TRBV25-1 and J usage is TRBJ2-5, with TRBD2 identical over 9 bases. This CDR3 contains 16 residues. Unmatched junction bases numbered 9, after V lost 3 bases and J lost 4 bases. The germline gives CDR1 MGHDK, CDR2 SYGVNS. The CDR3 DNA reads TGTGCCAGCAGTGATTCCACTAGCGGGCGGGGAGAGACCCAGTACTTC. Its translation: CASSDSTSGRGETQYF.

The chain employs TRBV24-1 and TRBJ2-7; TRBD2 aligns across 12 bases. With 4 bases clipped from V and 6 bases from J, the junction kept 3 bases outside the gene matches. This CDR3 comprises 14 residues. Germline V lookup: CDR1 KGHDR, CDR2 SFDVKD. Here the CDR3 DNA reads TGTGCCACCAGTGACTCGACTAGCGGGGGCGAGCAGTACTTC. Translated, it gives CATSDSTSGGEQYF.

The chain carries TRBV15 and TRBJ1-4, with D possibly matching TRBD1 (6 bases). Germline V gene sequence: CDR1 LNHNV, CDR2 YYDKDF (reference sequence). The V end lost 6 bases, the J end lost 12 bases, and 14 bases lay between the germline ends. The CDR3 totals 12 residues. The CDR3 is CATRSAGDQLFF. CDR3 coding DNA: TGTGCCACCAGGTCCGCAGGGGACCAACTGTTTTTT.

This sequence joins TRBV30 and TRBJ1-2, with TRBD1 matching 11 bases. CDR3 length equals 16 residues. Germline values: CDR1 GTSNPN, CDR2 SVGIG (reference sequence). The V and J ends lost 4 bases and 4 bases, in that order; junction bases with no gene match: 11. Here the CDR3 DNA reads TGTGCCTGGAAAGACCGGGACAGGGGGGATTTCTATGGCTACACCTTC. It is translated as CAWKDRDRGDFYGYTF. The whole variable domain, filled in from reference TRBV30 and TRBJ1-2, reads SQTIHQWPATLVQPVGSPLSLECTVEGTSNPNLYWYRQAAGRGLQLLFYSVGIGQISSEVPQNLSASRPQDRQFILSSKKLLLSDSGFYLCAWKDRDRGDFYGYTFGSGTRLTVV.

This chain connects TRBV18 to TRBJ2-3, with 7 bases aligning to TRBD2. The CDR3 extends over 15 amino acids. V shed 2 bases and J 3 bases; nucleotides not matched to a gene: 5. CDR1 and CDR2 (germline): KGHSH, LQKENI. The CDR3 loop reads CASSPSAGRTDTQYF. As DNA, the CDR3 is TGTGCCAGCTCACCATCAGCGGGGAGAACAGATACGCAGTATTTT. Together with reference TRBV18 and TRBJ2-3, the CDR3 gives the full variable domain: NAGVMQNPRHLVRRRGQEARLRCSPMKGHSHVYWYRQLPEEGLKFMVYLQKENIIDESGMPKERFSAEFPKEGPSILRIQQVVRGDSAAYFCASSPSAGRTDTQYFGPGTRLTVL.

This CDR3 reads CASSIPGTGYNSPLHF. Written as DNA, the CDR3 is TGTGCCAGTAGCATCCCCGGGACAGGGTATAATTCACCCCTCCACTTT. The chain combines TRBV19 with TRBJ1-6; TRBD1 aligns across 9 bases. CDR1 and CDR2 (germline): LNHDA, SQIVND (reference sequence). V lost 6 bases and J lost 4; bases outside the gene matches: 7. The CDR3 has 16 amino acids.

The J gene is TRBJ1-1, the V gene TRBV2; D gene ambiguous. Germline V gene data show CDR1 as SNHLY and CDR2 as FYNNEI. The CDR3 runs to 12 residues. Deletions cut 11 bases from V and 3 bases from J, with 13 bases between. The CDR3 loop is CALPGQDTEAFF. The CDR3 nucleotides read TGTGCCCTCCCCGGCCAGGACACTGAAGCTTTCTTT.

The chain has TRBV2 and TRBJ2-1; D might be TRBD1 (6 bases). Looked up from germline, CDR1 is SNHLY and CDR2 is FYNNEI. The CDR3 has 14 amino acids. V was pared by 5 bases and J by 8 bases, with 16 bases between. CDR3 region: CASSRGTGFDEQFF. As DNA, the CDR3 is TGTGCCAGCAGTCGGGGAACAGGGTTTGATGAGCAGTTCTTC.